The 20 T cell receptor beta chains listed next were all sequenced from one sample in a study of prognosis after radiotherapy for stage I lung cancer. Multiplex PCR in two rounds served to amplify TCR beta CDR3 from genomic DNA. Used in first-round PCR were primers specific to each TRBV and TRBJ gene. Each CDR3 protein gets one entry after TCRdb re-called the multiplex PCR reads with MiXCR. The sample holds more than 11,000 distinct CDR3 sequences, roughly 50% seen once. This sample comprised PBMCs, obtained before or after stereotactic body radiation therapy (not recorded which). The source of these receptors is a donor over 45 with non-small cell lung cancer.

This clonotype has at least ten counts. The chain couples TRBV2 to TRBJ2-1; TRBD2 matches 11 bases. Per the germline V gene, CDR1 is SNHLY and CDR2 is FYNNEI. The CDR3 length is 14 residues. V dropped 3 bases and J dropped 5; count of bases not matched to a gene: 0. This chain's CDR3 is CASSETSGNNEQFF. In nucleotides, the CDR3 is TGTGCCAGCAGTGAGACTAGCGGGAACAATGAGCAGTTCTTC.

Within the sample, this clonotype is medium-sized. The J gene is TRBJ2-1, the V gene TRBV19, with TRBD2 matching over 7 bases. The V segment lost 0 bases and the J segment 7 bases; nucleotides outside the gene matches: 3. Germline assignment: CDR1 LNHDA and CDR2 SQIVND (reference sequence). The CDR3 runs to 14 residues. The CDR3 loop reads CASSIDTGGNEQFF. The DNA of the CDR3 is TGTGCCAGTAGTATAGATACCGGGGGGAATGAGCAGTTCTTC.

This clonotype was found many times. The chain uses TRBV16 and TRBJ2-2, with unresolved D. The V gene's germline CDR1 is KGHSY and CDR2 FQNENV. The ends were cut back, 6 bases at V and 0 bases at J, with 5 bases in the middle. This CDR3 contains 13 residues. Here the CDR3 DNA reads TGTGCCAGCAGACCTTCGAACACCGGGGAGCTGTTTTTT. Its protein product is CASRPSNTGELFF.

A word on this clonotype: One end of the junction is discordant with germline, which a read error may explain. The chain combines TRBV5-1 with TRBJ1-5, with 8 bases that match TRBD1. Germline values: CDR1 SGHRS, CDR2 YFSETQ. There are 15 residues in the CDR3. CDR3 sequence: CASSLVTGEDHPQHF. CDR3 DNA sequence: TGCGCCAGCAGCCTTGTGACAGGGGAGGATCATCCCCAGCATTTT.

This clonotype was recorded at least ten times. The CDR3 nucleotides read TGCGCCAGCAGCTCCCCGGGACTAGCCCCTAGTGGCACAGATACGCAGTATTTT. The encoded protein is CASSSPGLAPSGTDTQYF. The chain employs TRBV5-1 and TRBJ2-3; 9 bases agree with TRBD2. V gave up 3 bases and J gave up 1 base; unmatched junction bases: 12. This CDR3 is 18 amino acids long. CDR1 is SGHRS, CDR2 YFSETQ, per germline.

The chain recombines TRBV28 with TRBJ2-7, with D tentatively TRBD1 (6 bases). Germline CDR1 and CDR2: MDHEN and SYDVKM. The germline V and J ends were trimmed by 6 bases and 0 bases, with 12 bases remaining between them. The CDR3 consists of 14 residues. In nucleotides, the CDR3 is TGTGCCAGCAGCCCGGACAGAATCTCCTACGAGCAGTACTTC. Encoded protein: CASSPDRISYEQYF.

This clonotype has at least ten counts. The rearrangement links TRBV6-4 to TRBJ1-1; the match to TRBD1 covers 10 bases. CDR1 is MRHNA, CDR2 SNTAGT, per germline. The CDR3 has 17 residues. The J segment lost 3 bases and the V segment lost 5 bases, leaving 12 bases of the junction unmatched. CDR3 sequence reads: CASSYRTPGTGDTEAFF. The DNA for the CDR3 is TGTGCCAGCAGTTACCGCACCCCCGGGACAGGGGACACTGAAGCTTTCTTT.

The rearrangement links TRBV28 to TRBJ1-2; unclear D gene. The CDR3 sequence is 14 residues long. V lost 5 bases, J lost 4 bases, and 14 bases lay in between. Germline assignment: CDR1 MDHEN and CDR2 SYDVKM. The CDR3: CASSRSTELYGYTF. CDR3 in DNA: TGTGCCAGCAGTCGCTCGACTGAGCTCTATGGCTACACCTTC.

This clonotype was detected a few times. A far bigger clonotype differs at one base, so this is likely a read error. V and J are TRBV6-2 or TRBV6-3 and TRBJ2-1; D is unclear. The J call may not be correct, given that the DNA end is closer to TRBJ2-7. Germline V CDR1 and CDR2: MNHEY, SVGEGT. The CDR3 extends over 13 amino acids. The CDR3 region has the DNA TGTGCCAGCAGCTCAGACAAAAACAATGAGCAGTACTTC. It translates to CASSSDKNNEQYF.

In its sample, this clonotype ranks as medium-sized. The J gene is TRBJ1-2, the V gene TRBV28; 12 nucleotides agree with TRBD1. J gave up 5 bases and V 4 bases, and 2 bases lay outside the gene matches. Per germline, CDR1 MDHEN and CDR2 SYDVKM. The CDR3 totals 14 residues. In DNA form, the CDR3 reads TGTGCCAGCAGTTCGGGACAGGGGGCGTATGGCTACACCTTC. It translates to CASSSGQGAYGYTF.

By share, this clonotype counts as medium-sized. The V and J genes are TRBV27 and TRBJ2-1; D not resolved. V was clipped by 3 bases and J by 2 bases, with 11 bases between them. The CDR3 has 15 amino acids. Per germline, CDR1 MNHEY and CDR2 SMNVEV (reference sequence). The chain's CDR3 is CASSFLELPYNEQFF. CDR3 bases: TGTGCCAGCAGTTTCTTGGAATTACCCTACAATGAGCAGTTCTTC.

Within the sample, this clonotype is medium-sized. The J gene is TRBJ2-2, the V gene TRBV27; the D gene is possibly TRBD2 (6 bases). Germline V gene sequence: CDR1 MNHEY, CDR2 SMNVEV (reference sequence). CDR3 length: 14 residues. V gave up 3 bases and J gave up 6 bases, with 11 bases separating them. CDR3 nucleotides: TGTGCCAGCAGTTTTGGGACTCCACCCGGGGAGCTGTTTTTT. It is translated as CASSFGTPPGELFF.

This rearrangement joins TRBV11-2 to TRBJ2-7; D may be TRBD1 (6 bases). Germline CDR1 and CDR2: SGHAT and FQNNGV. This CDR3 region has 15 residues. Trimming pared 1 base from V and 2 bases from J, leaving 12 bases between. The CDR3, as DNA: TGTGCCAGCAGCTTAGTGACAGGTCGCACCTACGAGCAGTACTTC. Translating it yields CASSLVTGRTYEQYF.

In the case of this clonotype: This may stem from a read error, because a much larger clone lies one nucleotide away. The rearrangement uses TRBV28 and TRBJ2-1, with D possibly TRBD2 on 5 matching bases. Germline CDR1 reads MDHEN; CDR2 reads SYDVKM. The CDR3 spans 13 residues. Trimming removed 3 bases at V and 8 bases at J, with 11 bases between. For the CDR3, the DNA is TGTGCCAGCAGTTTTTGTGGAGCGGATGAGCAGTTCTTC. As protein: CASSFCGADEQFF. Full variable domain (missing parts from reference TRBV28 and TRBJ2-1): DVKVTQSSRYLVKRTGEKVFLECVQDMDHENMFWYRQDPGLGLRLIYFSYDVKMKEKGDIPEGYSVSREKKERFSLILESASTNQTSMYLCASSFCGADEQFFGPGTRLTVL.

Comment on this clonotype: A read error likely explains this, since a far larger clone differs by one base. The chain couples TRBV6-2 or TRBV6-3 to TRBJ2-5; 9 bases map to TRBD1. There are 18 residues in the CDR3. CDR1 is MNHEY and CDR2 is SVGEGT in the germline V gene. In DNA, the CDR3 is TGTGTCAGCAGTGGGCCGGTCACAGGGGGCTCGGGAGGAGAGACCCAGTACTTC. Translation: CVSSGPVTGGSGGETQYF.

Ten or more counts support this clonotype. The chain couples TRBV29-1 to TRBJ1-1; a possible D gene is TRBD1 (5 bases). Germline CDR1 SQVTM, CDR2 ANQGSEA. The CDR3 covers 16 residues. Trimming pared 4 bases from V and 8 bases from J, leaving 26 bases between. Here the CDR3 DNA reads TGCAGCGTTGTGGGGTTAGGTGGAGGCCGGGGGGAGGAAGCTTTCTTT. This codes for CSVVGLGGGRGEEAFF.

This clonotype was recorded many times. The V gene is TRBV20-1, the J gene TRBJ2-1; TRBD2 aligns across 9 bases. The CDR3 runs 14 residues. V lost 7 bases, J lost 2 bases, and 6 bases stayed unmatched. Germline V gene data show CDR1 as DFQATT and CDR2 as SNEGSKA (reference sequence). In DNA, the CDR3 is TGCAGTGGGGGCGGCGGGAGGGCCTACAATGAGCAGTTCTTC. Protein sequence: CSGGGGRAYNEQFF.

The sample holds one count of this clonotype. A far larger clone is just one base off, so this is likely a read error. This chain uses TRBV11-2 with TRBJ2-2; no definite D call. The CDR3 covers 14 residues. CDR1 and CDR2 (germline): SGHAT, FQNNGV. CDR3 loop: CASILTSNTGELFF. In nucleotides, the CDR3 is TGTGCCAGCATCTTAACGTCGAACACCGGGGAGCTGTTTTTT.

The chain joins TRBV12-3 or TRBV12-4 to TRBJ2-1; 7 nucleotides line up with TRBD1. CDR3 length: 12 residues. J lost 14 bases, V lost 3 bases, and 7 bases had no gene match. The CDR3 is CASSFRQGWEFF. DNA for the CDR3: TGTGCCAGCAGTTTCAGACAGGGTTGGGAGTTCTTC.

With respect to this clonotype: This could be a read error, since a much larger clone is one nucleotide away. The chain combines TRBV6-6 with TRBJ2-5; 8 nucleotides agree with TRBD2. Germline-derived CDR1 and CDR2 are MNHNY and SVGAGI (reference sequence). The CDR3 extends over 18 amino acids. The CDR3 loop is CANSYSGGGIAYQETQYF. CDR3 sequence (DNA): TGTGCCAACAGTTACTCGGGGGGGGGGATCGCGTACCAAGAGACCCAGTACTTC.